This TCR beta chain was recorded in a study of blood T cells in healthy people across ages (dated by TCRdb to 2015 to 2017). Regarding the complete study: Template switching captured roughly one uniquely barcoded TCR beta cDNA molecule per two T cells in model experiments. To track age-related changes in TCR beta repertoire diversity, the study relied on deep sequencing normalized with unique cDNA molecular identifiers. To avoid experimental bias, donors of different ages were spread randomly across the sequencing lanes. Using the same blood draw, the study looked at two additional independent replicas of 1 million unique cDNA reads for two donors, one aged 18 to 29 and the other aged 80 or older. Donors were grouped into four age groups: young (average approximately 16 years), middle-aged (around 39), aged (around 60) and long-lived (just over 80). The investigation overall reported the following: Estimates of total diversity from one million sequenced T cells were regarded as lower bounds and underestimates. Because the CMV infection status of the donors was unknown, age-related changes in expanded clonotypes may potentially have been confounded. Observed TCR beta diversity per million T cells fell roughly linearly with age, and a significant reduction was already apparent by age around 40. Conclusive comparison of naive and antigen-experienced compartments was prevented by the profiling of bulk unsorted PBMCs. A strong correlation was found between observed TCR beta diversity and the percentage of naive T cells measured by flow cytometry. Compared with the aged group, the long-lived group had more naive CD4+ T cells, fewer expanded clones and increased TCR diversity, suggesting age selection.

At least ten counts were recorded for this clonotype. It lacks a known antigen. No base qualities exist here, and no much larger clone lies one base off it. Library method: 5' RACE. Data came from an Illumina HiSeq 2500. A second roughly 6 to 12 cycle PCR used a sample-barcoded 5' primer and a J-beta primer mix. A template-switch 5' adaptor carrying 12 random nucleotides introduced a unique molecular identifier onto each TCR beta cDNA molecule. Each sample yielded at least 3 million CDR3-containing paired-end reads. First-strand cDNA synthesis was performed from all RNA using the Mint cDNA synthesis kit, with priming by a TRBC-specific oligonucleotide. All cDNA was treated with uracil-DNA glycosylase and then went through a first 18-cycle PCR with the universal primers M1SS and BC2_uni_R. The paper's data handling went like this. For normalization, 1 million high-quality reads were randomly selected from each sample, with every read carrying a distinct molecular identifier. Reads sharing molecular identifiers were discarded rather than binned into consensus sequences. MiTCR, set to a Q25 quality threshold and the strictest error-elimination algorithm, was used for CDR3 identification, clonotype clustering and error correction. A nonparametric unseen species model with Euler transformation was used to estimate lower-bound total TCR beta diversity. TCRdb's own reprocessing of the public reads used fastp at Q25 and MiXCR and kept productive beta chains. Each CDR3 protein gets just one entry, which takes the most common genes and DNA from the rows behind it. What appears here as the V and J calls and clone size reflects TCRdb's work, not the paper's. This sample lists about 1,500,000 distinct CDR3 sequences; about 28% were detected once. The ten largest clones represent over 7% of the sample.

The CDR3 runs 14 amino acids, cysteine and phenylalanine included. Kept here is only the CDR3 DNA, which spans 42 bases and is read in frame from base 1. V trim: 5 bases; J trim: 6 bases; unmatched bases: 9. CDR1 and CDR2 are drawn from the germline V gene: SGHTA, FQGTGA. Donors were 39 systemically healthy Caucasian individuals from Russia aged roughly 6 to 90 years. Each donor gave roughly 11 milliliters of peripheral blood, drawn into EDTA-treated Vacutainer tubes. Ficoll-Paque density-gradient centrifugation was used to isolate PBMCs, with at least 7 million per sample. Trizol reagent was used to extract total RNA from the PBMCs, yielding at least 5.5 micrograms per sample. For every donor, an aliquot of PBMCs went through flow cytometry to measure the percentages of naive CD45RAhigh/CD27high T cells.

This TCR was recovered from a woman in her twenties or thirties in good health. The sequence is built from TRBV7-3 and TRBJ1-2; TRBD1 matches 7 bases in the middle. The source material was blood. DNA sequence: TGTGCCAGCAGCGCAACGACAGGGATGAATGGCTACACCTTC. The encoded protein is CASSATTGMNGYTF.